This is a list of T cell receptor beta chains from one sample in a study of vaccination effects on CD4 cells after COVID-19. Here immunoSEQ multiplex PCR was the method, and the copy in TCRdb shows in-frame clones only, minus some. This table holds about 79,000 clones, approximately 81% found once. These receptors' targets are unknown. This sample comprised CD4+ T cells from PBMCs cultured with HCoV-229E spike peptides, obtained before COVID-19 vaccination. The source is a human donor who received a COVID-19 vaccine. The CDR3 runs from the conserved cysteine through the conserved F or W. The D gene is left open where the match is weak. Clone size is not always given. Where it is, it says once, few, many or a class for expanded clones.

v_gene	j_gene	abundance	d_gene	CDR3aa	CDR3nt
TRBV6-4	TRBJ2-6	-	TRBD1	CASSTRDRGPGANVLTF	TGTGCCAGCAGCACCCGGGACAGGGGGCCTGGGGCCAACGTCCTGACTTTC
TRBV18	TRBJ2-5	-	-	CASSPRPLGTLQVMRETQYF	TGTGCCAGCTCACCAAGACCCCTTGGAACGCTCCAGGTGATGAGGGAGACCCAGTACTTC
TRBV5-1	TRBJ2-2	few	-	CASRGDAADTGELFF	TGCGCCAGCAGAGGGGACGCTGCTGACACCGGGGAGCTGTTTTTT
TRBV24-1	TRBJ2-3	-	-	CATSDLVRGDTQYF	TGTGCCACCAGTGATTTGGTGCGAGGGGATACGCAGTATTTT
TRBV4-1	TRBJ2-5	-	-	CASSQVPTNLETQYF	TGCGCCAGCAGCCAAGTCCCGACTAATCTAGAGACCCAGTACTTC
TRBV29-1	TRBJ2-3	-	-	CSVERVGFGTDTQYF	TGCAGCGTTGAAAGGGTAGGGTTCGGGACAGATACGCAGTATTTT
TRBV5-1	TRBJ2-1	-	-	CASSNSWKIDSSYNEQFF	TGCGCCAGCAGTAACAGCTGGAAGATCGACAGCTCCTACAATGAGCAGTTCTTC
TRBV10-3	TRBJ2-5	-	-	CAISADRLSVETQYF	TGTGCCATCAGTGCAGACAGGTTGTCTGTGGAGACCCAGTACTTC
TRBV5-4	TRBJ2-4	-	-	CASSTAGALAKNIQYF	TGTGCCAGCAGCACCGCCGGGGCACTAGCCAAAAACATTCAGTACTTC
TRBV27	TRBJ2-1	-	-	CASTPWDTEAGEQFF	TGTGCCAGCACCCCATGGGACACCGAAGCGGGAGAGCAGTTCTTC
TRBV5-1	TRBJ2-6	-	-	CASSLVRDSISGANVLTF	TGCGCCAGCAGCTTGGTCAGGGACTCGATCTCTGGGGCCAACGTCCTGACTTTC
TRBV24-1	TRBJ2-1	-	TRBD1	CATSVNHRGSGNNEQFF	TGTGCCACCAGTGTCAACCACAGGGGGTCGGGGAACAATGAGCAGTTCTTC
TRBV6-5	TRBJ1-2	-	-	CASSLAGDGIYGYTF	TGTGCCAGCAGCCTCGCGGGGGACGGCATCTATGGCTACACCTTC
TRBV5-1	TRBJ2-2	few	-	CASSLGPINTGELFF	TGCGCCAGCAGCTTAGGACCGATCAACACCGGGGAGCTGTTTTTT
TRBV7-9	TRBJ2-3	-	-	CASSYRGLDTQYF	TGTGCCAGCAGTTATCGGGGATTAGATACGCAGTATTTT
TRBV19	TRBJ2-3	-	-	CASSTLTYTDTQYF	TGTGCCAGTAGTACCTTGACCTACACAGATACGCAGTATTTT
TRBV7-2	TRBJ1-2	few	-	CASSQEGFNGYTF	TGTGCCAGCAGCCAGGAGGGGTTCAATGGCTACACCTTC
TRBV2	TRBJ2-5	once	-	CASSPGTFRETQYF	TGTGCCAGCAGTCCCGGGACATTTCGAGAGACCCAGTACTTC
TRBV6-6	TRBJ1-5	once	TRBD1	CASSRISSGGWGNQPQHF	TGTGCCAGCAGTCGGATAAGCTCAGGGGGCTGGGGCAATCAGCCCCAGCATTTT
TRBV19	TRBJ2-4	-	-	CASSITGIQYF	TGTGCCAGTAGTATCACCGGGATTCAGTACTTC
TRBV7-2	TRBJ2-5	-	TRBD2	CASSLILAGLETQYF	TGTGCCAGCAGCTTAATACTAGCGGGGCTGGAGACCCAGTACTTC
TRBV4-1	TRBJ2-5	-	-	CASSKVEGGYETQYF	TGCGCCAGCAGCAAAGTCGAGGGGGGCTATGAGACCCAGTACTTC
TRBV5-4	TRBJ2-3	once	TRBD2	CASSWVLAGASTDTQYF	TGTGCCAGCAGCTGGGTGCTAGCGGGGGCTAGCACAGATACGCAGTATTTT
TRBV4-1	TRBJ1-5	-	-	CASSQGRGNQPQHF	TGCGCCAGCAGCCAAGGCAGGGGCAATCAGCCCCAGCATTTT
TRBV6-6	TRBJ2-1	-	-	CASSSTGERANEQFF	TGTGCCAGCAGCAGTACAGGGGAGCGGGCCAATGAGCAGTTCTTC
TRBV5-4	TRBJ1-1	once	-	CASTRGGAESYTEAFF	TGTGCCAGCACCCGGGGGGGAGCAGAATCGTACACTGAAGCTTTCTTT
TRBV7-2	TRBJ2-1	-	TRBD2	CASSHRLAGWNEQFF	TGTGCCAGCAGCCACCGACTAGCGGGGTGGAATGAGCAGTTCTTC
TRBV7-8	TRBJ2-5	-	-	CASSIQRETQYF	TGTGCCAGCAGCATCCAAAGAGAGACCCAGTACTTC
TRBV28	TRBJ1-1	-	-	CASSLLTGGAFF	TGTGCCAGCAGTTTACTGACAGGCGGAGCTTTCTTT
TRBV2	TRBJ1-4	-	-	CASSENTGNEKLFF	TGTGCCAGCAGTGAAAACACGGGTAATGAAAAACTGTTTTTT
TRBV27	TRBJ1-1	-	-	CASSTSTGAWTEAFF	-
TRBV11-2	TRBJ1-2	few	-	CASSLRGQSNYGYTF	TGTGCCAGCAGCTTGCGGGGCCAATCCAACTATGGCTACACCTTC
TRBV6-5	TRBJ2-4	-	-	CASSLSVLAKNIQYF	TGTGCCAGCAGTTTGTCCGTTCTAGCCAAAAACATTCAGTACTTC
TRBV7-3	TRBJ1-4	-	TRBD1	CASSRDSLNEKLFF	TGTGCCAGCAGCCGGGACAGCTTAAATGAAAAACTGTTTTTT
TRBV7-8	TRBJ1-1	-	-	CASGSGLRNTEAFF	TGTGCCAGCGGATCGGGACTGCGGAACACTGAAGCTTTCTTT
TRBV19	TRBJ2-5	-	TRBD2	CATSRGLAGTTQETQYF	TGTGCCACATCCCGGGGACTAGCGGGGACGACCCAAGAGACCCAGTACTTC
TRBV7-6	TRBJ2-5	-	TRBD1	CASSLGSDRVKETQYF	TGTGCCAGCAGCTTAGGCTCCGACAGGGTCAAGGAGACCCAGTACTTC
TRBV7-9	TRBJ2-5	-	TRBD1	CASRGTGGPLYQETQYF	TGTGCCAGCAGGGGGACAGGGGGCCCCCTGTACCAAGAGACCCAGTACTTC
TRBV5-5	TRBJ2-1	-	-	CASSLARLQGWNEQFF	TGTGCCAGCAGCTTGGCGAGGCTCCAAGGTTGGAATGAGCAGTTCTTC
TRBV3-1/TRBV3-2	TRBJ2-3	-	-	CASSRTDVQYSTDTQYF	TGTGCCAGCAGCCGGACGGATGTACAGTATAGCACAGATACGCAGTATTTT
TRBV6-2/TRBV6-3	TRBJ2-5	-	-	CASSSSGTYQETQYF	TGTGCCAGCAGTTCCTCCGGGACCTATCAAGAGACCCAGTACTTC